The entry that follows covers one T cell receptor beta chain sequence. Its antigen is currently unknown. Clones were read by immunoSEQ multiplex PCR, and TCRdb kept only the in-frame ones, dropping some. The table shows roughly 2,500,000 clones, with over 85% occurring only once. The data were taken from a study of shared clonotypes between healthy human individuals. Background on the study: Sampling drew on donors who were a couple of women and three men aged 18 to 49. Notes on the study in general: Among donors, the sharing of clonotypes was expected to be influenced by sequencing depth.

The CDR3 is 12 amino acids. Germline V lookup: CDR1 SQVTM, CDR2 ANQGSEA. The V gene is TRBV29-1, the J gene TRBJ2-5; D ambiguous. Near its end, the DNA agrees better with TRBJ2-7, so the J call may be wrong. The sequenced sample consisted of naive CD4+ T cells from PBMCs. This sample's subset: CD45RA+ positively selected. The receptor comes from a man younger than 35 in good health. Some clones in this sample may be carry-over from other donors' samples. This chain's CDR3 is CSVAWQPYEQYF. The CDR3 nucleotides read TGCAGCGTTGCTTGGCAACCCTACGAGCAGTACTTC.